The table lists the clone carrying this T cell receptor (beta chain) with a few counts. Its antigen is still unknown. CDR1 and CDR2 (germline): SGHTA, FQGNSA. Losses at the gene ends were 1 base for V and 6 bases for J; bases not matched to a gene: 5. The CDR3 is made up of 15 amino acids. This specimen belongs to a study of chemoradiotherapy in HPV16-positive cancers. As for the study in general: Candidate HPV-specific clones and shared TCR motifs came from a couple of HPV16-positive patients. General observations from the study: Only two HPV16-positive patients supplied the functional HPV-specificity definition. Candidate HPV-specific clones and E7-related TCR motifs grew in tumor during treatment. Better recurrence-free survival went with HPV-responsive T-cell expansion in HPV16-positive patients.

The method was immunoSEQ multiplex PCR; TCRdb's version includes in-frame clones alone and lacks a portion of them. The sample consists of 4,500 or so clones, roughly 89% of them appearing once. The origin of this receptor is a human donor with HPV-associated anogenital cancer. The chain uses TRBV7-2 and TRBJ2-7, with 11 bases fitting TRBD1. Material: tumor tissue, obtained from a patient who underwent chemoradiotherapy. CDR3 in DNA: TGTGCCAGCAGCTTAGGGATTGGGACAGGGGGCGAGCAGTACTTC. Protein product: CASSLGIGTGGEQYF.